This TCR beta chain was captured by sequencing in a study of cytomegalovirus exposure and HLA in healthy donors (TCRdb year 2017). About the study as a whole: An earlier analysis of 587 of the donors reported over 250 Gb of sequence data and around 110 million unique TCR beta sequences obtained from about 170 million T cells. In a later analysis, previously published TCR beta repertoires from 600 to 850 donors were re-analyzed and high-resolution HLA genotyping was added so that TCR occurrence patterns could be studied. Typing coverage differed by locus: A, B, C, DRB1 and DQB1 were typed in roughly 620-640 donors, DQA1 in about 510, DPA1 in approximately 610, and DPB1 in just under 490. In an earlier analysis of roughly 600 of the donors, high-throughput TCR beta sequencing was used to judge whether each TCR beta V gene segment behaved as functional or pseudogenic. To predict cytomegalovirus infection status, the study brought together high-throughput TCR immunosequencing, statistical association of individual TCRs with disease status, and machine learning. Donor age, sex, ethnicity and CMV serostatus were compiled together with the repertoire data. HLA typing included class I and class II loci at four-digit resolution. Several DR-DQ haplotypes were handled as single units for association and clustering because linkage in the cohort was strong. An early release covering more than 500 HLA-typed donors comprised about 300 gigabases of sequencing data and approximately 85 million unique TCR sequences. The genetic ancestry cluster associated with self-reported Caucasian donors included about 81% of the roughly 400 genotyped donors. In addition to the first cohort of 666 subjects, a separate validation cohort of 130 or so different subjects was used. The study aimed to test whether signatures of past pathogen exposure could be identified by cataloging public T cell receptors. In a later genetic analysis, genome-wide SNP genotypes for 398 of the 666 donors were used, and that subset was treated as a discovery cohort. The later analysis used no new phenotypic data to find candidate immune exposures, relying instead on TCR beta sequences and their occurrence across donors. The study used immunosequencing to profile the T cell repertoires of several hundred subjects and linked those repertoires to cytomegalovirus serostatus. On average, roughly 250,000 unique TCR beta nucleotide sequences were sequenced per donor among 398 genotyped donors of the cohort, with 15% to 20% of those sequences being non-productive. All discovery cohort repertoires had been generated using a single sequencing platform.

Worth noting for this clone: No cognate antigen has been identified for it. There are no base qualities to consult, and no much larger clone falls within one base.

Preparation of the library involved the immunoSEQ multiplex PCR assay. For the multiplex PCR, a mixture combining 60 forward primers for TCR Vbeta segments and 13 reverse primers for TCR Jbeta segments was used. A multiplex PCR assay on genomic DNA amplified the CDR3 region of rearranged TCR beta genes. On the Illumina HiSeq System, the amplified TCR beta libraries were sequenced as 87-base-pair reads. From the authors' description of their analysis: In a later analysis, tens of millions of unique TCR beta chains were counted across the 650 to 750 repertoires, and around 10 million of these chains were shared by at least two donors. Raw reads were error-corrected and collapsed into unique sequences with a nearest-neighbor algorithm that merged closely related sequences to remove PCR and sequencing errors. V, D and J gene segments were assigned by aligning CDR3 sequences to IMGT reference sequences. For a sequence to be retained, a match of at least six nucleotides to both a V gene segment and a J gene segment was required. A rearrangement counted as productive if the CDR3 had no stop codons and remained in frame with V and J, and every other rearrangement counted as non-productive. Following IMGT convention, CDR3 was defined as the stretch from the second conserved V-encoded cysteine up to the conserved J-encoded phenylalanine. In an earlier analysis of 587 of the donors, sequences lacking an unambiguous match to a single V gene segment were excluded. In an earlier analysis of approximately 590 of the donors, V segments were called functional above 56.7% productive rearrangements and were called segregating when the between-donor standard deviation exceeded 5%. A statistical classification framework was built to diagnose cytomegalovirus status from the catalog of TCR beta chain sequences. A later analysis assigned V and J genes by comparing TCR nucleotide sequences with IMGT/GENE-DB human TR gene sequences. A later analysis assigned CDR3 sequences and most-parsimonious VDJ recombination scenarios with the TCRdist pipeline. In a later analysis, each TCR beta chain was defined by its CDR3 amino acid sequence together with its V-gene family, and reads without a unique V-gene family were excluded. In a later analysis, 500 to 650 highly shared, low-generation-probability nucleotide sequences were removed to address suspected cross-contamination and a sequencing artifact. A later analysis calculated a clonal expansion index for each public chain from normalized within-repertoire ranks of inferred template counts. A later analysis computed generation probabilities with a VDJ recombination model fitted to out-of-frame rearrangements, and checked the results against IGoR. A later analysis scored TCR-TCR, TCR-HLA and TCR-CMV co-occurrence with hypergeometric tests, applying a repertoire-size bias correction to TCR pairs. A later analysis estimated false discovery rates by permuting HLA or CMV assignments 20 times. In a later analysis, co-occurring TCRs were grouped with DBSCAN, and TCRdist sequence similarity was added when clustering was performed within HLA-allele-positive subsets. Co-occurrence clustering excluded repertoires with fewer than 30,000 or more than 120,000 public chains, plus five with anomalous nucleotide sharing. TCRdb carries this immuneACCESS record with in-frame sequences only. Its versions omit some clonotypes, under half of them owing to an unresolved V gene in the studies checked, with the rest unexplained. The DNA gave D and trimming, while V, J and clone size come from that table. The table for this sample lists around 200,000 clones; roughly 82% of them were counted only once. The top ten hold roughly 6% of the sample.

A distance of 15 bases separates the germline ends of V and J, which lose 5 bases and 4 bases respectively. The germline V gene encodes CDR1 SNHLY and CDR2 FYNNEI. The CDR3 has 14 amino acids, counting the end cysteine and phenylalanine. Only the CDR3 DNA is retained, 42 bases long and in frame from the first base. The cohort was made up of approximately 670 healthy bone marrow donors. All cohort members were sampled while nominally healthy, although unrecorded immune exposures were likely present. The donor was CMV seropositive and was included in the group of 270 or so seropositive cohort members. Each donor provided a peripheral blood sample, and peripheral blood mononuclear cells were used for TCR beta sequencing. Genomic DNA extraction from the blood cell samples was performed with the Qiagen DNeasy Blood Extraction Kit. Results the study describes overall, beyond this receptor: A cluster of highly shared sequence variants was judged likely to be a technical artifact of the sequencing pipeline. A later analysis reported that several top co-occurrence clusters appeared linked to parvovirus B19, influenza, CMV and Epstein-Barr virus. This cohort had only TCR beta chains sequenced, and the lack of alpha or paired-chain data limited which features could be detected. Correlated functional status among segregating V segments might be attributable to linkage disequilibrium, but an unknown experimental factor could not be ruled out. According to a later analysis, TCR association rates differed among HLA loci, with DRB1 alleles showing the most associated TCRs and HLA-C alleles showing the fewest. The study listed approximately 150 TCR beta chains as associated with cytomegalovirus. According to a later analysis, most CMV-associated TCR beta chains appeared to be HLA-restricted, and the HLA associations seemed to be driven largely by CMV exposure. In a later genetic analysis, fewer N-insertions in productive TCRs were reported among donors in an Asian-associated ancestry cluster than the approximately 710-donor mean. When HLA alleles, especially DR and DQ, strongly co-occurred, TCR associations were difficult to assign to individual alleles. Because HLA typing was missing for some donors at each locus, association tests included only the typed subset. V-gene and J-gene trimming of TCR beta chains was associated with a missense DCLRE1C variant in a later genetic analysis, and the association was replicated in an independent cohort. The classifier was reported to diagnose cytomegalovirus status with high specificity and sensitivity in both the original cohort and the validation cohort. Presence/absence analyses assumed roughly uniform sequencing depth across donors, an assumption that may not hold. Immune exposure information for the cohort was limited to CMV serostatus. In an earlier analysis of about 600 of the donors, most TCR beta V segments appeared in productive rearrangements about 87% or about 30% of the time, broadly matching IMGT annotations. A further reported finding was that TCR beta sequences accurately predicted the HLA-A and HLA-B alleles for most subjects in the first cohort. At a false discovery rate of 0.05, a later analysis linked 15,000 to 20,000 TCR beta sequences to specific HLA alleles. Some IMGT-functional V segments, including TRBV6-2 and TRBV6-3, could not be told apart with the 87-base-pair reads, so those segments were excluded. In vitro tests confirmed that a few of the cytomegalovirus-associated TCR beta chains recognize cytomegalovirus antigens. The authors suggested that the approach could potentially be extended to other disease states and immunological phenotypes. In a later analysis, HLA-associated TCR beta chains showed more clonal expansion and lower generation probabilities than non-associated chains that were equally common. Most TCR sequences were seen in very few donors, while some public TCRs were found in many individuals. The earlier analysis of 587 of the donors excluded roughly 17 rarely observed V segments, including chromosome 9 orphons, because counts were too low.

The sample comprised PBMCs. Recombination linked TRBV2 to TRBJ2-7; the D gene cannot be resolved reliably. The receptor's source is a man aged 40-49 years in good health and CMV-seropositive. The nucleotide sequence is TGTGCCAGCAGTCCCCTTGGGCCGCCATACGAGCAGTACTTC. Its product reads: CASSPLGPPYEQYF.